This TCR beta chain was captured in a study of cytomegalovirus exposure and HLA in healthy donors. Overall study: HLA-typed donors were the source of 83 million or so unique TCRs, which an early data release held.

Germline-derived CDR1 and CDR2 are SGHRS and YFSETQ. V was trimmed by 3 bases and J by 0 bases, leaving 10 bases between them. This CDR3 has 15 residues. Study-wide results and caveats: Later analysis suggested links between common viral pathogens and several top significant clusters. The authors considered a cluster of highly shared sequence variants likely to be a sequencing artifact.

In the PCR, 60 Vbeta and 13 Jbeta primers were used. Using immunoSEQ multiplex PCR, the repertoire was profiled, and TCRdb retains in-frame clones only, with some absent. In the table there are about 86,000 clones, more than 75% of which are singletons. Notes on this clone: Its specificity is not known.

What was sequenced was PBMCs. This clonotype originated in a woman aged 40 to 49 in good health and CMV-seropositive. The gene calls are TRBV5-1 and TRBJ2-1; perhaps TRBD2 as D (6 bases). The CDR3 protein is CASSSGGSSYNEQFF. CDR3 bases: TGCGCCAGCAGCTCCGGGGGTAGCTCCTACAATGAGCAGTTCTTC.